This TCR beta chain was recovered during a study of human T cells and chemical hapten exposure. Study summary: Skin of the upper inner arm, roughly 2 cm by roughly 2 cm, received 2% DPC for sensitization. Read at 6 days, the patch tests placed 0.01% DPC on the upper back.

Study results and limitations: Alopecia was present in the donors, so their immune response may differ from healthy people's. There was no change with DPC sensitization in TCRs above 1 in 1000 frequency.

TCRdb used MiXCR to reprocess the RACE reads, holding one entry per CDR3 protein. The table lists fewer than 80,000 distinct CDR3 sequences, approximately 10% of them singletons. For this clonotype: Its specificity is not known.

Time point indicated: patch test 2, 6 weeks after DPC sensitization. Treatment of the sample: therapeutic diphenylcyclopropenone sensitization with weekly scalp DPC. The CDR3 extends over 17 amino acids. Trimming left V 1 base short and J 4 bases short, with 17 bases between. Germline V CDR1 and CDR2: SGHDN, FVKESK. This material consisted of whole blood, taken in connection with sensitization to the hapten diphenylcyclopropenone (DPC). The receptor was derived from a woman between 45 and 65 years old with alopecia areata. Some clones in this sample may be carry-over from other donors' samples. The genes are TRBV14 and TRBJ2-1; perhaps D is TRBD1 or TRBD2 (6 bases each). CDR3 DNA sequence: TGTGCCAGCAGCCAAGCGGTCCGGGGGCCCTCTTACAATGAGCAGTTCTTC. Translated, it gives CASSQAVRGPSYNEQFF. Looking up the rest from reference TRBV14 and TRBJ2-1 gives the full variable domain: EAGVTQFPSHSVIEKGQTVTLRCDPISGHDNLYWYRRVMGKEIKFLLHFVKESKQDESGMPNNRFLAERTGGTYSTLKVQPAELEDSGVYFCASSQAVRGPSYNEQFFGPGTRLTVL.